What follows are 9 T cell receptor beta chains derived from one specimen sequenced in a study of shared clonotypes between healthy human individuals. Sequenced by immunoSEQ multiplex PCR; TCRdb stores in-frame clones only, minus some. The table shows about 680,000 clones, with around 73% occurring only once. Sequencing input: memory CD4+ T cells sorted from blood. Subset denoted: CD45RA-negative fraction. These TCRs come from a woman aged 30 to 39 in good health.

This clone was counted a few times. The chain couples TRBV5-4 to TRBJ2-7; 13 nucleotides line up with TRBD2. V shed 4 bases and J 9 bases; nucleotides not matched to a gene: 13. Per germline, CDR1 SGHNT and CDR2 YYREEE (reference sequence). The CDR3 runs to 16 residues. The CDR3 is CASSPDSGLAGDVQYF. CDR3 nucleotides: TGTGCCAGCAGCCCCGACTCCGGACTAGCGGGAGATGTGCAGTACTTC.

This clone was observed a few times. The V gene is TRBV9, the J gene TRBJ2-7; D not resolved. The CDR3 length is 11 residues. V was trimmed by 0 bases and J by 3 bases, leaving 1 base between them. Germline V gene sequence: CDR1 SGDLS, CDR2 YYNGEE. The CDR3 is CASSVGYEQYF. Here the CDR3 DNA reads TGTGCCAGCAGCGTAGGCTACGAGCAGTACTTC.

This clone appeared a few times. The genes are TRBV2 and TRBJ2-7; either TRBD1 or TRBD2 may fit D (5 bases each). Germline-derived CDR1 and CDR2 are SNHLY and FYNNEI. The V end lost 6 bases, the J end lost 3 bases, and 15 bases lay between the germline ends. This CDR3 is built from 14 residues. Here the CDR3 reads CASRATGALYEQYF. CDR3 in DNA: TGTGCCAGCAGAGCAACCGGGGCCCTCTACGAGCAGTACTTC. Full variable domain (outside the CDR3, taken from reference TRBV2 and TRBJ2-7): EPEVTQTPSHQVTQMGQEVILRCVPISNHLYFYWYRQILGQKVEFLVSFYNNEISEKSEIFDDQFSVERPDGSNFTLKIRSTKLEDSAMYFCASRATGALYEQYFGPGTRLTVT.

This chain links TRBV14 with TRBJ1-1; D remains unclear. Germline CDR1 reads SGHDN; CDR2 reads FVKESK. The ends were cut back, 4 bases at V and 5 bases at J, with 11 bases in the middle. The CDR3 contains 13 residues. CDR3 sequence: CASSLYGETEAFF. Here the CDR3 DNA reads TGTGCCAGCAGCCTATACGGAGAAACTGAAGCTTTCTTT. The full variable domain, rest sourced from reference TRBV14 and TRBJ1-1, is EAGVTQFPSHSVIEKGQTVTLRCDPISGHDNLYWYRRVMGKEIKFLLHFVKESKQDESGMPNNRFLAERTGGTYSTLKVQPAELEDSGVYFCASSLYGETEAFFGQGTRLTVV.

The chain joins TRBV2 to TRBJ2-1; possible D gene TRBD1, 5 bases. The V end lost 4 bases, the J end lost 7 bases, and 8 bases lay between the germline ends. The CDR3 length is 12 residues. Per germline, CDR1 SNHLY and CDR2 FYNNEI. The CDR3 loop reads CASSVQGNEQFF. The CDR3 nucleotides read TGTGCCAGCAGTGTGCAGGGTAATGAGCAGTTCTTC.

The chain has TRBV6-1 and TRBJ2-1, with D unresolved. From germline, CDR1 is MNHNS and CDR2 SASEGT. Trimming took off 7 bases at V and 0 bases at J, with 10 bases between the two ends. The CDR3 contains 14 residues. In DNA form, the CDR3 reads TGTGCCAGCACCTCTCATGACTCCTACAATGAGCAGTTCTTC. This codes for CASTSHDSYNEQFF.

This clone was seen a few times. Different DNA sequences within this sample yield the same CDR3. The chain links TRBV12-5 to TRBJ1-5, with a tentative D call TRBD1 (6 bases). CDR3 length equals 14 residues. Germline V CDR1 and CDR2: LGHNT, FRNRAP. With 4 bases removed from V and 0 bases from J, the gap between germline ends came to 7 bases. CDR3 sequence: CASGSGVSNQPQHF. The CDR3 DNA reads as TGTGCTAGTGGTTCAGGGGTTAGCAATCAGCCCCAGCATTTT.

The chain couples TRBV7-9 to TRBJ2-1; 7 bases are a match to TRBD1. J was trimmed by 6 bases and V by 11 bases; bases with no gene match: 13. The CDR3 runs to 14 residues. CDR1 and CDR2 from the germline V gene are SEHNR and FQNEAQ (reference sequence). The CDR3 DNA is TGTGCCGGGAGACAGGGTATTGAGGGCAATGAGCAGTTCTTC. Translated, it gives CAGRQGIEGNEQFF.

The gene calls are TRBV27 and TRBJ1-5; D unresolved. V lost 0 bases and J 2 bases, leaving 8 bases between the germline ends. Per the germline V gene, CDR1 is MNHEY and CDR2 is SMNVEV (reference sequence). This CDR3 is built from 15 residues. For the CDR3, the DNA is TGTGCCAGCAGTTTATCTAGTGCCGGCAATCAGCCCCAGCATTTT. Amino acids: CASSLSSAGNQPQHF.